The rows below give T cell receptor beta chains drawn from one sample of a study of blood T cells in healthy people across ages. TCRdb ran MiXCR on the 5' RACE reads and lists one entry per CDR3 protein. Among about 700,000 distinct CDR3 sequences, 32% were seen once, and the ten largest hold about 16%. The sequencing input was blood. Source of these receptors: a woman over 75 in good health. Each CDR3 is given with its conserved first and last residue. Each record gives: CDR3 length, D gene, clone size, J gene, V gene, CDR3 DNA, CDR3 protein. D genes are given only for firm matches. Clone size appears in some rows only: once, few, many, or a class for an expanded clone.

>14|-|many|TRBJ2-3|TRBV7-2
TGTGCCAGCAGCTTAGTAGGGGTCGCAGATACGCAGTATTTT
CASSLVGVADTQYF
>15|-|-|TRBJ2-5|TRBV5-1
TGCGCCAGCAGCTTGTCTAAGGGGATCCAAGAGACCCAGTACTTC
CASSLSKGIQETQYF
>17|TRBD1|few|TRBJ1-1|TRBV6-1
TGTGCCAGCAGTCATTCCCCGGGACAGGGGGTGAACACTGAAGCTTTCTTT
CASSHSPGQGVNTEAFF
>14|-|few|TRBJ1-5|TRBV7-9
TGTGCCAGTGGGGGGGGGCGAAGCAATCAGCCCCAGCATTTT
CASGGGRSNQPQHF
>15|-|many|TRBJ2-5|TRBV7-2
TGTGCCAGCAGCGCCTTAGCGGCTATCCAAGAGACCCAGTACTTC
CASSALAAIQETQYF
>15|TRBD2|many|TRBJ2-5|TRBV7-2
TGTGCCAGCAGCTCAGCGGGGGGCTCCCAAGAGACCCAGTACTTC
CASSSAGGSQETQYF
>14|-|-|TRBJ1-2|TRBV7-2
TGTGCCAGCAGAAAAGGGACACTCAACTATGGCTACACCTTC
CASRKGTLNYGYTF
>15|TRBD1|few|TRBJ2-7|TRBV25-1
TGTGCCAGCAAAGGGACAGGGGACGTCTACAATGAGCAGTACTTC
CASKGTGDVYNEQYF
>16|-|many|TRBJ1-2|TRBV7-9
TGTGCCAGCAGCTTAGAAACGGGCCGACTCAACTATGGCTACACCTTC
CASSLETGRLNYGYTF
>16|-|many|TRBJ2-3|TRBV7-2
TGTGCCAGCAGCTTAGACGGCCCCCGATTCACAGATACGCAGTATTTT
CASSLDGPRFTDTQYF
>14|TRBD2|-|TRBJ2-3|TRBV20-1
TGCAGTGCTACCTTGTCGGGGGGGTGGGATACGCAGTATTTT
CSATLSGGWDTQYF
>13|-|many|TRBJ2-7|TRBV27
TGTGCCAGCAGTTTTCAGGGTCCCTACGAGCAGTACTTC
CASSFQGPYEQYF
>13|-|-|TRBJ2-1|TRBV7-6
TGTGCCAGCAGCTTAGCGGGAGAGGGTGAGCAGTTCTTC
CASSLAGEGEQFF
>15|-|many|TRBJ1-2|TRBV6-5
TGTGCCAGCAGTCCGCCTTTGGCAGGGGCTGAGGGCTACACCTTC
CASSPPLAGAEGYTF
>16|TRBD2|many|TRBJ2-5|TRBV20-1
TGCAGTGCTAGCCTCCTCGCGGGGGGCCGCCAAGAGACCCAGTACTTC
CSASLLAGGRQETQYF
>13|-|-|TRBJ2-1|TRBV7-2
TGTGCCAGCAGCTCCCAAAGAGGCAATGAGCGGTTCTTC
CASSSQRGNERFF
>16|-|many|TRBJ2-1|TRBV20-1
TGCAGTGCTAGAGAAGGGGGACGGAGCTCCTACAATGAGCAGTTCTTC
CSAREGGRSSYNEQFF
>13|-|-|TRBJ2-3|TRBV7-6
TGTGCCAGCAGCGTAACCAGGGAGAATACGCAGTATTTT
CASSVTRENTQYF
>14|TRBD2|many|TRBJ2-1|TRBV25-1
TGTGCCAGCAGTGAGGGACTAGATTACAATGAGCAGTTCTTC
CASSEGLDYNEQFF
>13|-|many|TRBJ1-2|TRBV20-1
TGCAGTGCTAGACTCATCATGGGAGATGGCTACACCTTC
CSARLIMGDGYTF
>17|-|-|TRBJ2-5|TRBV2
TGTGCCAGCAGGGTTTTTGGCTTCTCTTCCCTACAAGAGACCCAGTACTTC
CASRVFGFSSLQETQYF
>18|TRBD1|many|TRBJ1-6|TRBV20-1
TGCAGTGCTAGGCCTCCGGGACAGGGGTCCTCCTATAATTCACCCCTCCACTTT
CSARPPGQGSSYNSPLHF
>13|-|many|TRBJ1-2|TRBV7-9
TGTGCCAGCAGCTTGAGTGAGAACTATGGCTACACCTTC
CASSLSENYGYTF
>13|-|few|TRBJ1-5|TRBV9
TGTGCCAGCAGCGTAAGTAGCAATCAGCCCCAGCATTTT
CASSVSSNQPQHF
>16|TRBD2|-|TRBJ2-3|TRBV12-3/TRBV12-4
TGTGTCAGCAGTCCATCCGGGACTAGCTACGCAGATGCGCAGTATTTT
CVSSPSGTSYADAQYF
>15|-|-|TRBJ2-3|TRBV30
TGTGCCTGTGCGCCCTGGGGACAAAGCACAGATACGCAGTATTTT
CACAPWGQSTDTQYF
>16|TRBD1|-|TRBJ1-5|TRBV28
TGTGCCAGCAGTTTATATGTGGGACAGGGCAATCAGCCCCAGCATTTT
CASSLYVGQGNQPQHF
>15|TRBD1|many|TRBJ2-4|TRBV4-1
TGCGCCAGCAGCCAGGCTGGACAGGGGACGAACATTCAGTACTTC
CASSQAGQGTNIQYF
>12|-|-|TRBJ1-2|TRBV9
TGTGCCAGCAGCTCCGGGACCCGTGGCTACACCTTC
CASSSGTRGYTF
>14|-|few|TRBJ1-1|TRBV5-1
TGCGCCAGCAGGCGACAGTCCACCCCATCTGAAGCTTTCTTT
CASRRQSTPSEAFF
>15|TRBD2|many|TRBJ2-3|TRBV12-3/TRBV12-4
TGTGCCAGCAGTTTATCGCGGGGGGTTCCAGATACGCAGTATTTT
CASSLSRGVPDTQYF
>15|TRBD2|many|TRBJ2-3|TRBV15
TGTGCCACCAGCAGAGGCGGGGGGGCAACAGATACGCAGTATTTT
CATSRGGGATDTQYF
>16|TRBD1|-|TRBJ2-2|TRBV6-5
TGTGCCAGCAGTTACTCCGGGACAGGGTACACCGGGGAGCTGTTTTTT
CASSYSGTGYTGELFF
>13|-|few|TRBJ2-7|TRBV19
TGTGCCAGTACCATAGGGCCATCCTACGAGCAGTACTTC
CASTIGPSYEQYF
>14|-|-|TRBJ2-7|TRBV5-1
TGCGCCAGCAGCTTGGCGGGGGGCTTAAATGAGCAGTACTTC
CASSLAGGLNEQYF
>15|-|few|TRBJ2-5|TRBV30
TGTGCCTGGAATCCCCTCGGGGCGGGGATACGAACCCAGTACTTC
CAWNPLGAGIRTQYF